This T cell receptor (beta chain) was retrieved from a study of T cells in Graves' hyperthyroidism and ophthalmopathy. Researchers took RNA transcripts and amplified the TCR beta CDR3 regions from them. First-round RT-PCR with HTBI primers amplified the TCR CDR3 region. MiXCR, applied by TCRdb to the multiplex PCR reads, yields one record per CDR3 protein. The top ten hold more than 25% of the sample, which has a few hundred thousand distinct CDR3 sequences, roughly 20% seen once. Many counts were recorded for this clonotype. Trimming removed 8 bases from V and 5 bases from J, with 6 bases in between. There are 10 residues in the CDR3. Germline CDR1 is MDHEN and CDR2 is SYDVKM.

The sequenced material came from blood. This chain connects TRBV28 to TRBJ2-5, with unresolved D. The clonotype comes from a man aged 18 to 30 with Graves' hyperthyroidism. The CDR3 nucleotides read TGTGCCAGCGGGCAGGAGACCCAGTACTTC. Protein: CASGQETQYF.